The sequence of this T cell receptor (beta chain) was determined in a study of blood T cell repertoires in COVID-19. Across the whole study: From T cells, B-cell-depleted T cells, or PBMCs came the material, which was cDNA or gDNA.

Authors' data handling: Scientists estimated how many nucleated cells there were by amplifying reference gene primers. The assay was immunoSEQ multiplex PCR, and TCRdb's table has in-frame clones only and misses some. The V and J calls and clone size were taken over from that table, and D and trimming were inferred from the DNA. The sample consists of nearly 100,000 clones, approximately 82% of them appearing once. Germline V lookup: CDR1 MDHEN, CDR2 SYDVKM. The CDR3 is 14 amino acids. J lost 5 bases, V lost 4 bases, and 3 bases had no gene match. This TCR was sampled from a man aged 65 to 85 with acute or convalescent COVID-19. The sequenced material came from peripheral blood. This sequence joins TRBV28 and TRBJ1-5; TRBD1 aligns across 9 bases. This CDR3 reads CASSSNRGHQPQHF. The CDR3 DNA sequence: TGTGCCAGCAGTTCTAACAGGGGGCATCAGCCCCAGCATTTT.